This is a list of T cell receptor beta chains from one sample in a study of T cells in Graves' hyperthyroidism and ophthalmopathy. One entry per CDR3 protein results from TCRdb running MiXCR on the multiplex PCR reads. Seen here are hundreds of thousands of distinct CDR3 sequences, over 35% observed once, and the top ten hold 7.5% to 9.5%. The sequenced sample consisted of blood. These receptors all stem from a man younger than 35 with Graves' hyperthyroidism. Each CDR3 is given with its conserved first and last residue. The D gene is left open where the match is weak. The listing skips clone size in some rows; elsewhere it reads once, few, many or a size class.

clone_size: .
v_call: TRBV6-2/TRBV6-3
d_call: .
j_call: TRBJ1-5
cdr3_nt: TGTGCCAGCAGGGCCGGACGGAATCAGCCCCAGCATTTT
cdr3_aa: CASRAGRNQPQHF

clone_size: .
v_call: TRBV12-3/TRBV12-4
d_call: .
j_call: TRBJ2-5
cdr3_nt: TGTGCCAGCAGTTTAAAGGGACCGTACCAAGAGACCCAGTACTTC
cdr3_aa: CASSLKGPYQETQYF

clone_size: .
v_call: TRBV7-2
d_call: .
j_call: TRBJ2-2
cdr3_nt: TGTGCCAGCAGCTTCGGGGGCAGGGCAAGCACCGGGGAGCTGTTTTTT
cdr3_aa: CASSFGGRASTGELFF

clone_size: .
v_call: TRBV2
d_call: TRBD1
j_call: TRBJ2-6
cdr3_nt: TGTGCCAGCACCAAGACAGGGGCCTTCTCTGAGGCCAACGTCCTGACTTTC
cdr3_aa: CASTKTGAFSEANVLTF

clone_size: .
v_call: TRBV7-9
d_call: TRBD2
j_call: TRBJ2-7
cdr3_nt: TGCGCCAGCAGCCAAGAAGGAGCGGTCACTAGCGGGTACGAGCAGTACTTC
cdr3_aa: CASSQEGAVTSGYEQYF

clone_size: .
v_call: TRBV2
d_call: .
j_call: TRBJ2-2
cdr3_nt: TGTGCCAGCAGTGAAGCGAATCCCGGGGAGCTGTTTTTT
cdr3_aa: CASSEANPGELFF

clone_size: many
v_call: TRBV2
d_call: TRBD2
j_call: TRBJ2-7
cdr3_nt: TGTGCCAGCAGTGAGGGACTAGCGGCGGCCGAGCAGTACTTC
cdr3_aa: CASSEGLAAAEQYF

clone_size: many
v_call: TRBV6-2/TRBV6-3
d_call: .
j_call: TRBJ2-5
cdr3_nt: TGTGCCAGCAGTTCCGCGGAGACCCAGTACTTC
cdr3_aa: CASSSAETQYF

clone_size: .
v_call: TRBV25-1
d_call: TRBD1
j_call: TRBJ1-1
cdr3_nt: TGTGCCAGCAGCCAAGAATGGGCCCGTAACAGGGGACGAAATGAAGCTTTCTTT
cdr3_aa: CASSQEWARNRGRNEAFF

clone_size: .
v_call: TRBV19
d_call: .
j_call: TRBJ2-2
cdr3_nt: TGTGCCAGTAGTGTGACCGGGACATTCACCGGGGAGCTGTTTTTT
cdr3_aa: CASSVTGTFTGELFF

clone_size: few
v_call: TRBV6-5
d_call: .
j_call: TRBJ1-1
cdr3_nt: TGTGCCAGCAGTTACGCTACGAAGTTCGTGGCTTTCTTT
cdr3_aa: CASSYATKFVAFF

clone_size: .
v_call: TRBV6-1
d_call: .
j_call: TRBJ2-2
cdr3_nt: TGTGCCAGCAGACGTGACGGGGGCACCGGGGAGCTGTTTTTT
cdr3_aa: CASRRDGGTGELFF

clone_size: once
v_call: TRBV6-1
d_call: .
j_call: TRBJ1-2
cdr3_nt: TGTGCCAGCACCAGGGAATATGGCTACACCTTC
cdr3_aa: CASTREYGYTF

clone_size: .
v_call: TRBV9
d_call: .
j_call: TRBJ1-2
cdr3_nt: TGTGCCAGCAGCGTCAGTACTAGCGGATATGGCTACACCTTC
cdr3_aa: CASSVSTSGYGYTF

clone_size: many
v_call: TRBV12-3/TRBV12-4
d_call: .
j_call: TRBJ1-1
cdr3_nt: TGTGCCAGCAGTTTAGCGCTGGCTGAAGCTTTCTTT
cdr3_aa: CASSLALAEAFF

clone_size: many
v_call: TRBV29-1
d_call: TRBD1
j_call: TRBJ1-2
cdr3_nt: TGCAGCGTTGAGTCGGACAGGGGGCTAATCTATGGCTACACCTTC
cdr3_aa: CSVESDRGLIYGYTF

clone_size: many
v_call: TRBV6-5
d_call: TRBD1
j_call: TRBJ1-2
cdr3_nt: TGTGCCAGCAACCGGGACAGGGGAATCTATGGCTACACCTTC
cdr3_aa: CASNRDRGIYGYTF

clone_size: .
v_call: TRBV5-1
d_call: .
j_call: TRBJ1-5
cdr3_nt: TGCGCCAGCAGCCAAGGAAAAGGGCCCTCACTCGCCCAGCATTTT
cdr3_aa: CASSQGKGPSLAQHF

clone_size: .
v_call: TRBV9
d_call: .
j_call: TRBJ2-7
cdr3_nt: TGTGCCAGCAGCGTAGTAGGAGGGGACGAGCAGTACTTC
cdr3_aa: CASSVVGGDEQYF

clone_size: few
v_call: TRBV7-8
d_call: .
j_call: TRBJ1-2
cdr3_nt: TGTGCCAGCAGCTTAGAACGGGGGACCTATGGCTACACCTTC
cdr3_aa: CASSLERGTYGYTF

clone_size: many
v_call: TRBV20-1
d_call: .
j_call: TRBJ1-5
cdr3_nt: TGCAGTGCCGCGCTACCCCTGGGGAGCAATCAGCCCCAGCATTTT
cdr3_aa: CSAALPLGSNQPQHF